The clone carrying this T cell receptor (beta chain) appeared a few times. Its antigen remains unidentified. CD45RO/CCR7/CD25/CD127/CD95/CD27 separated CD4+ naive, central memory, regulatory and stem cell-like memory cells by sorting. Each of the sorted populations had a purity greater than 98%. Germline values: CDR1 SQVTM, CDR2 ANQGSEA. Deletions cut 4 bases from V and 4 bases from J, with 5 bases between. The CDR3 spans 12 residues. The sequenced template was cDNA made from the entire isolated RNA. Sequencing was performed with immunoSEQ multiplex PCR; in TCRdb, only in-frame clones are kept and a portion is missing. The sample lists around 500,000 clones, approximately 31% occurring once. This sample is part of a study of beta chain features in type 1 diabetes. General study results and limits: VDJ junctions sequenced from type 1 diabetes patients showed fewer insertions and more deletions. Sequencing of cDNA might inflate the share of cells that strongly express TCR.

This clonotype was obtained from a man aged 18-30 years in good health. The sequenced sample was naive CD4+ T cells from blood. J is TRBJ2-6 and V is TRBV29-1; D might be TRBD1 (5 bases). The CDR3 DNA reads TGCAGCGTTGCAGGGGGGGCCAACGTCCTGACTTTC. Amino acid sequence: CSVAGGANVLTF.